The TCR beta chain described here comes from a study of tumor and adjacent non-tumor tissue in lung cancer. Study-wide points: Patients with more diverse tumor TCRs had worse survival.

This clonotype was seen just once. What it binds is unknown. At one boundary the junction diverges from the germline segment, which might be a read error. Three rounds of nested PCR, following a modified ARM-PCR protocol, produced the TCRbeta library. TCRdb re-called the multiplex PCR reads with MiXCR, one entry per CDR3 protein. Among around 120,000 distinct CDR3 sequences listed, about 66% were seen once. This sample's RNA came from whole unsorted tissue. This CDR3 spans 14 amino acids. Germline lookup yields CDR1 LNHDA and CDR2 SQIVND (reference sequence). This chain uses TRBV19 with TRBJ1-1; D uncertain. Sequenced input: lung tumor tissue. The sequence came from a man younger than 40 with non-small cell lung cancer. CDR3 region: CASSIHPMNTESFF. In nucleotides, the CDR3 is TGTGCCAGTAGTATCCACCCAATGAACACTGAATCTTTCTTT.